This T cell receptor (beta chain) originates from a study of cytomegalovirus exposure and HLA in healthy donors. Whole-study results and caveats: Previous analysis showed most TCR beta V segments were productive about 87% or about 30% of the time. CMV antigen specificity was confirmed in vitro for three CMV-associated chains.

The PCR had 60 Vbeta and 13 Jbeta primers. The table came from immunoSEQ multiplex PCR; TCRdb's copy has only in-frame clones and leaves some out. The table records around 80,000 clones, 62% of them present only once. Germline CDR1 is GTSNPN and CDR2 is SVGIG (reference sequence). The CDR3 is made up of 16 amino acids. J lost 2 bases, V lost 1 base, and 4 bases had no gene match. Comments on this clone: Its specificity is unknown.

This clonotype was obtained from a male donor in good health and CMV-seropositive. The chain joins TRBV30 to TRBJ1-5; 11 bases line up with TRBD1. The sequenced sample was PBMCs. The CDR3 DNA reads TGTGCCTGGAGTGGGACAGGGGGCGCGGGCAATCAGCCCCAGCATTTT. Protein sequence: CAWSGTGGAGNQPQHF.